One T cell receptor (beta chain) is described in this entry. Its antigen is not known. Measured with immunoSEQ multiplex PCR; TCRdb has only the in-frame clones, and not every one. Seen here are more than 70,000 clones, around 82% observed once, and the top ten hold approximately 1.4%. The sample is drawn from a study of lymphopenia after photon versus proton radiotherapy. V lost 4 bases and J lost 11, with 14 bases in between. Germline V lookup: CDR1 SEHNR, CDR2 FQNEAQ (reference sequence). The CDR3 runs 13 residues. Study-level results: Post-nadir diversity loss with photons came from oligoclonal expansion, particularly CD8+ Temra cells.

The chain is built from TRBV7-9 and TRBJ1-4, with a weak D call TRBD1 (5 bases). This receptor was taken from a man between 60 and 75 years old with pancreatic cancer. Sequences were derived from peripheral blood, sampled from a patient treated with proton-based radiotherapy. CDR3 in DNA: TGTGCCAGCAGCTGGGGCCGGGACTCCAAACTGTTTTTT. Translating it yields CASSWGRDSKLFF.